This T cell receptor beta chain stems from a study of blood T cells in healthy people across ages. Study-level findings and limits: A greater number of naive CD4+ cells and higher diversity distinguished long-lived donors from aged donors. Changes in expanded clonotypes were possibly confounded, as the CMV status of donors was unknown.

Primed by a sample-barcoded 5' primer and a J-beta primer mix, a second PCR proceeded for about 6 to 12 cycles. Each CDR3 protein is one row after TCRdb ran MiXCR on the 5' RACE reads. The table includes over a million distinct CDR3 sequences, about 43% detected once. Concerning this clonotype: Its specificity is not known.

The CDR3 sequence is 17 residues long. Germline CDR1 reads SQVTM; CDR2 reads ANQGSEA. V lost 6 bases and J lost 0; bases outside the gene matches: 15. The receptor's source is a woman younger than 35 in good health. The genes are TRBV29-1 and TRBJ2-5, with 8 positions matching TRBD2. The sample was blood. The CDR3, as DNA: TGCAGCGTCCGCCTTGGAGCGGGGGAACGATACCAAGAGACCCAGTACTTC. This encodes CSVRLGAGERYQETQYF.